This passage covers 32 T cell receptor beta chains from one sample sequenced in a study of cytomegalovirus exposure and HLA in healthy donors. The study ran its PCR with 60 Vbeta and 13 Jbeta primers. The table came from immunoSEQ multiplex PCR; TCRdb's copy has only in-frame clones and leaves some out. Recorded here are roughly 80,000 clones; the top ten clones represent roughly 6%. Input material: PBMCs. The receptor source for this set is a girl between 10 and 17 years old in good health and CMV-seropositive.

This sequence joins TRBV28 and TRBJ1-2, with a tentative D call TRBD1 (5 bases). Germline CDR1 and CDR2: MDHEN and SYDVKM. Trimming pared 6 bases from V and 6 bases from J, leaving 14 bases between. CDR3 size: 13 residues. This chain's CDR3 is CASSRRGENGYTF. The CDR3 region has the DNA TGTGCCAGCAGCCGTAGGGGTGAAAATGGCTACACCTTC.

The DNA for the CDR3 is TGTGCCAGTATATCAGGGTTTAATGAAAAACTGTTTTTT. It is translated as CASISGFNEKLFF. The genes are TRBV19 and TRBJ1-4, with D maybe TRBD1 (5 bases). The germline V and J ends were trimmed by 7 bases and 4 bases, with 10 bases remaining between them. CDR1 LNHDA and CDR2 SQIVND come from the germline V gene (reference sequence). The CDR3 is 13 amino acids.

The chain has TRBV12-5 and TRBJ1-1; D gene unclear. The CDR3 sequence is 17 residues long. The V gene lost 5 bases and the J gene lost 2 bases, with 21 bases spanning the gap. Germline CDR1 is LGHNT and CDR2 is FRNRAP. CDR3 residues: CASGPAVVVTENTEAFF. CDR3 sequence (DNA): TGTGCTAGTGGTCCGGCGGTGGTAGTCACGGAAAACACTGAAGCTTTCTTT. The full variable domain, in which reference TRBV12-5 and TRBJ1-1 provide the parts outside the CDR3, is DARVTQTPRHKVTEMGQEVTMRCQPILGHNTVFWYRQTMMQGLELLAYFRNRAPLDDSGMPKDRFSAEMPDATLATLKIQPSEPRDSAVYFCASGPAVVVTENTEAFFGQGTRLTVV.

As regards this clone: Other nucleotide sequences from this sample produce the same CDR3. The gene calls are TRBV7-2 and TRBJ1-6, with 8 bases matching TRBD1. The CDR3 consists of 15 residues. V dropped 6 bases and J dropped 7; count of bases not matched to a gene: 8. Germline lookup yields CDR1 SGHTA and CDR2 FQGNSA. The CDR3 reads CASRITGGGNSPLHF. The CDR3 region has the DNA TGTGCCAGCAGGATTACAGGGGGAGGCAATTCACCCCTCCACTTT.

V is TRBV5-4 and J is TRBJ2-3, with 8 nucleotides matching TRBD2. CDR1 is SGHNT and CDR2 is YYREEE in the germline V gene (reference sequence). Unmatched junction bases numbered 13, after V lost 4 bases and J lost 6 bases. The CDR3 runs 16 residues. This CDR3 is CASSRSRAGGEDTQYF. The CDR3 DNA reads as TGTGCCAGCAGCCGTAGCAGGGCCGGGGGGGAGGATACGCAGTATTTT.

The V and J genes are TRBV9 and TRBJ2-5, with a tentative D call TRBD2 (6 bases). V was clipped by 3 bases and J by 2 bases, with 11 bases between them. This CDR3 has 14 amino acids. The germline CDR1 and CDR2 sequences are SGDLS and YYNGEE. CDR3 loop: CASSDSGGQETQYF. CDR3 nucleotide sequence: TGTGCCAGCAGCGATAGTGGAGGGCAAGAGACCCAGTACTTC.

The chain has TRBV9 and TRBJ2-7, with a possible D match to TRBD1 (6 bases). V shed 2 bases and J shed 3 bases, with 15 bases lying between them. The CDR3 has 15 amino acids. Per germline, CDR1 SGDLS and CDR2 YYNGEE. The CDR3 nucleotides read TGTGCCAGCAGCGTCAGGGGTGGCCCTATCTACGAGCAGTACTTC. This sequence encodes CASSVRGGPIYEQYF.

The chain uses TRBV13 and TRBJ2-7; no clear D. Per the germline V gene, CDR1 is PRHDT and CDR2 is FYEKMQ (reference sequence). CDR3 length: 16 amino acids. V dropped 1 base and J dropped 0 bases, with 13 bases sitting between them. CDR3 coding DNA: TGTGCCAGCAGCTTAGTGGGCGCAGGCGACTCCTACGAGCAGTACTTC. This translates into CASSLVGAGDSYEQYF.

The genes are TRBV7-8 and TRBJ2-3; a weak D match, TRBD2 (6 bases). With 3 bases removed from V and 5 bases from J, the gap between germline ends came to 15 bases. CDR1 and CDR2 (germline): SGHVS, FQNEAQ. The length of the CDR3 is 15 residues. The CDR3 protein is CASSFGVDGRDTQYF. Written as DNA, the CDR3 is TGTGCCAGCAGCTTCGGTGTGGACGGGAGAGATACGCAGTATTTT.

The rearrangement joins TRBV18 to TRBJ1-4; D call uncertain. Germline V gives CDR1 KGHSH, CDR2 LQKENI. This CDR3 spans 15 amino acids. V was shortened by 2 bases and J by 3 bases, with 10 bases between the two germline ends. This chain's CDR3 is CASSPISGSNEKLFF. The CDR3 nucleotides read TGTGCCAGCTCACCAATTTCAGGCTCTAATGAAAAACTGTTTTTT.

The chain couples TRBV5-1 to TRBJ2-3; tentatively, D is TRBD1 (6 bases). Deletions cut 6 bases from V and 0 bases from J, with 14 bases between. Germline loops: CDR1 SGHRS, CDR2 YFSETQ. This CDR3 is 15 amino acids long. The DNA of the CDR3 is TGCGCCAGCAACAAGGGACAAACTAGCACAGATACGCAGTATTTT. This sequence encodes CASNKGQTSTDTQYF.

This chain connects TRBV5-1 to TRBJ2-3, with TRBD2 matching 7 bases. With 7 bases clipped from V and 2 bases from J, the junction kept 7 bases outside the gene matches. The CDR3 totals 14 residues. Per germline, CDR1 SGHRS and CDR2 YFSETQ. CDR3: CASYLSGFTDTQYF. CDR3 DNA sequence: TGCGCCAGCTACCTTAGCGGGTTCACAGATACGCAGTATTTT.

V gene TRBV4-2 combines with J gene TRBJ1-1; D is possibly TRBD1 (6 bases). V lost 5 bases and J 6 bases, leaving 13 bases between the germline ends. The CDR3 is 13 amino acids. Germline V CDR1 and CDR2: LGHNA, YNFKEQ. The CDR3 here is CASSDEGGPEAFF. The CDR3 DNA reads TGTGCCAGCAGCGACGAGGGGGGGCCTGAAGCTTTCTTT.

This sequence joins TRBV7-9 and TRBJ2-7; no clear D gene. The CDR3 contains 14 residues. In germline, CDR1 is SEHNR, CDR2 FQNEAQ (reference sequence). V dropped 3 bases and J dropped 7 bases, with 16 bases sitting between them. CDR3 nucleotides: TGTGCCAGCAGCTTCATATGGTCACAGACGGAGCAGTACTTC. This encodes CASSFIWSQTEQYF. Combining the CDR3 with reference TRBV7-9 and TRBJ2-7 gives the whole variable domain DTGVSQNPRHKITKRGQNVTFRCDPISEHNRLYWYRQTLGQGPEFLTYFQNEAQLEKSRLLSDRFSAERPKGSFSTLEIQRTEQGDSAMYLCASSFIWSQTEQYFGPGTRLTVT.

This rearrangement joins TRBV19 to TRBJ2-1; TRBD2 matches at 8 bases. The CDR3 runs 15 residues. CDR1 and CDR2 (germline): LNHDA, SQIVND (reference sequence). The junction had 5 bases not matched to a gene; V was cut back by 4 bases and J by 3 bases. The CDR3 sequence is CASSTSGYYYNEQFF. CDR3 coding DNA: TGTGCCAGTAGTACTAGCGGGTACTACTACAATGAGCAGTTCTTC. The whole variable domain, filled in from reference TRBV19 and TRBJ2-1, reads DGGITQSPKYLFRKEGQNVTLSCEQNLNHDAMYWYRQDPGQGLRLIYYSQIVNDFQKGDIAEGYSVSREKKESFPLTVTSAQKNPTAFYLCASSTSGYYYNEQFFGPGTRLTVL.

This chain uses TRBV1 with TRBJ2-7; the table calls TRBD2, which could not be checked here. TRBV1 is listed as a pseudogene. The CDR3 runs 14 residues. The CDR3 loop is CTSSHQTTVNEQYV. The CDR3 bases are TGCACCAGCAGCCACCAGACTACCGTCAACGAGCAGTACGTC.

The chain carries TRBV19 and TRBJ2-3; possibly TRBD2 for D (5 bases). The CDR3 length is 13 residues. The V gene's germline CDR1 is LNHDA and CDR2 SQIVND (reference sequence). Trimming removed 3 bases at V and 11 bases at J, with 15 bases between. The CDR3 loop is CASSISASGGQYF. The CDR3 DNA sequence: TGTGCCAGTAGTATCAGCGCTTCAGGAGGGCAGTATTTT.

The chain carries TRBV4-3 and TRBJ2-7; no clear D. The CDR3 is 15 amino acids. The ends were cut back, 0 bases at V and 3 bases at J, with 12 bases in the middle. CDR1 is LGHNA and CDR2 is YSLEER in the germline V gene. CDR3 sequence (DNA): TGCGCCAGCAGCCAAGAGGTGGGCCCCTACTACGAGCAGTACTTC. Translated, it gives CASSQEVGPYYEQYF.

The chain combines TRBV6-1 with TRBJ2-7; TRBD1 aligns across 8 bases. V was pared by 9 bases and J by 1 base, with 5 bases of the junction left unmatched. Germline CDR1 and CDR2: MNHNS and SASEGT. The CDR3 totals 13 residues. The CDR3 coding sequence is TGTGCCAGACGGGACAGGCTATCCTACGAGCAGTACTTC. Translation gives CARRDRLSYEQYF.

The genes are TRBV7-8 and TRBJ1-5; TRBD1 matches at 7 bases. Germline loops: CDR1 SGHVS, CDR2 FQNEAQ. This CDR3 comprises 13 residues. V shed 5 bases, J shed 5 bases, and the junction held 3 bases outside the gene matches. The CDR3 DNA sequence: TGTGCCAGCAGCGCCACAGGGGATCAGCCCCAGCATTTT. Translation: CASSATGDQPQHF.

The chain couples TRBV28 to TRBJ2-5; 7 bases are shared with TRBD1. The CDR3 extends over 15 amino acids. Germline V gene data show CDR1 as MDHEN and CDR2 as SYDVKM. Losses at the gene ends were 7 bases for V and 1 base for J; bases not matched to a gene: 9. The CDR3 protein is CASKNIRDSQETQYF. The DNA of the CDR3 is TGTGCCAGCAAAAATATTCGGGACAGCCAAGAGACCCAGTACTTC.

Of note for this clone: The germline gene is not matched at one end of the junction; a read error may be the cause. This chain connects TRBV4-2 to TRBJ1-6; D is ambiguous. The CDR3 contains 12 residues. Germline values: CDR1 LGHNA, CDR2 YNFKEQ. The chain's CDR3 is CASSQSHSPLHF. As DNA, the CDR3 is TGTGCCAGCAGCCAATCCCATTCACCCCTACACTTT.

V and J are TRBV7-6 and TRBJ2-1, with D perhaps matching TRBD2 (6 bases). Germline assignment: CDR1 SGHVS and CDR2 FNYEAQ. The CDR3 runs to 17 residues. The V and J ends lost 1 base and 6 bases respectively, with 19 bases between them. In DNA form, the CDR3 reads TGTGCCAGCAGCTTAGGGGACTCACCGAAGGAGGGCAATGAGCAGTTCTTC. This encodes CASSLGDSPKEGNEQFF.

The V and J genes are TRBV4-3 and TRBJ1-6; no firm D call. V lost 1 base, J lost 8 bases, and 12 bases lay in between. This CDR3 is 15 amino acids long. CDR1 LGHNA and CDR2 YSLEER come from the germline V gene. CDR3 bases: TGCGCCAGCAGCCAAGGGTCCGGAGGAGATTCACCCCTCCACTTT. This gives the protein CASSQGSGGDSPLHF.

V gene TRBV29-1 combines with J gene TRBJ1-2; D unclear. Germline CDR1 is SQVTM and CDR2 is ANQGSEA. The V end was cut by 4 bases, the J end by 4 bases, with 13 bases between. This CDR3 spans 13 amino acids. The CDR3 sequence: CSVASDGAYGYTF. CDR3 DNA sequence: TGCAGCGTTGCCTCAGACGGAGCCTATGGCTACACCTTC.

The CDR3: CASSEDLISWSTKGEKLFF. CDR3 DNA: TGTGCCAGCAGTGAGGACTTAATTTCCTGGTCAACAAAGGGAGAAAAACTGTTTTTT. This chain connects TRBV2 to TRBJ1-4; no clear D. The CDR3 covers 19 residues. V shed 3 bases and J shed 8 bases, with 28 bases lying between them. Germline V CDR1 and CDR2: SNHLY, FYNNEI.

CDR3 in DNA: TGTGCCAGCAGCGCTAGGACAGACTTCTACGAGCAGTACTTC. Translation gives CASSARTDFYEQYF. The gene calls are TRBV9 and TRBJ2-7; maybe TRBD1 (6 bases). The CDR3 totals 14 residues. Trimming removed 3 bases from V and 3 bases from J, with 13 bases in between. The germline V gene encodes CDR1 SGDLS and CDR2 YYNGEE.

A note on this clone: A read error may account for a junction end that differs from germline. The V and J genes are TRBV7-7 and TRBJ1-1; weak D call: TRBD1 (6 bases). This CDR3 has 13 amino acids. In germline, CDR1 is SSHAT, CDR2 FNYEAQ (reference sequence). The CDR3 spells CASSLVQGTEAFF. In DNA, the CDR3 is TGTGCTAGCAGCTTAGTCCAGGGGACTGAAGCTTTCTTT.

The CDR3 sequence is CASSSDRYNSPLHF. The CDR3 DNA sequence: TGTGCCAGCAGCTCAGACAGATATAATTCACCCCTCCACTTT. This chain joins TRBV5-4 and TRBJ1-6; TRBD1 might be the D (5 bases). V gave up 3 bases and J gave up 4 bases, with 8 bases separating them. Germline CDR1 SGHNT, CDR2 YYREEE (reference sequence). The CDR3 totals 14 residues.

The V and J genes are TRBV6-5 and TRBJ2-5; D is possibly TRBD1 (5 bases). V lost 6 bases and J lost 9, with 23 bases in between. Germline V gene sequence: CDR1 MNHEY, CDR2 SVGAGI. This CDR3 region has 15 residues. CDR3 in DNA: TGTGCCAGCAGACTCCGACTCGAACCCCAGGGTGCCCAGTACTTC. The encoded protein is CASRLRLEPQGAQYF.

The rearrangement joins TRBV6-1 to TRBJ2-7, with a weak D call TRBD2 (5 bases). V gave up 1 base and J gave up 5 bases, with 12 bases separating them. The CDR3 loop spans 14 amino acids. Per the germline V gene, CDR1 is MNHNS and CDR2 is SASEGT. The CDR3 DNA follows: TGTGCCAGCAGTGAAGGGACGGCGGGCAACGAGCAGTACTTC. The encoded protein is CASSEGTAGNEQYF.

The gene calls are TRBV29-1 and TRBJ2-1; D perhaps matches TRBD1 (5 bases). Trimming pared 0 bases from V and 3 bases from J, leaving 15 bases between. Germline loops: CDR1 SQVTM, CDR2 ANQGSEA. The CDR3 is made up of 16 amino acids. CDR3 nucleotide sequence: TGCAGCGTTGAAGATCTACACCAGGGAAGCTACAATGAGCAGTTCTTC. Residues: CSVEDLHQGSYNEQFF.